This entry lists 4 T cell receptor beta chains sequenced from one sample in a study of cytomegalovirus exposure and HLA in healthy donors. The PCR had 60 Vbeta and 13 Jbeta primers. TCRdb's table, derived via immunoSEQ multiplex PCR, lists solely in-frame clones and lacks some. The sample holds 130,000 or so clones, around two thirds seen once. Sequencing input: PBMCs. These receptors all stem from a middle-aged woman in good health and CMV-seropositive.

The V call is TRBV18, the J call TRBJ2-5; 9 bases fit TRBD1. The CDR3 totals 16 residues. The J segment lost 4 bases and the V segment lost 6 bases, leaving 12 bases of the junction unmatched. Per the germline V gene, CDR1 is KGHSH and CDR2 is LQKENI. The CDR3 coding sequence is TGTGCCAGCTCTCCAACCTTGGACAGGGGTGGAGAGACCCAGTACTTC. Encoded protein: CASSPTLDRGGETQYF.

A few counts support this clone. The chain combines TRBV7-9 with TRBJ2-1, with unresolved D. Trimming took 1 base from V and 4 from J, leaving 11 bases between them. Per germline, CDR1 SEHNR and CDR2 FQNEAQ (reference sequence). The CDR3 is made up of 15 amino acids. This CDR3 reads CASSLGEHGYNEQFF. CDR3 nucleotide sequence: TGTGCCAGCAGCTTAGGAGAGCACGGTTACAATGAGCAGTTCTTC.

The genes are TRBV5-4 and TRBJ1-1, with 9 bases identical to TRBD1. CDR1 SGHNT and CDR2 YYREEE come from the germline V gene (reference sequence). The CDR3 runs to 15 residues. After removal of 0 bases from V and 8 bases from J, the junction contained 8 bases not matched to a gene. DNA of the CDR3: TGTGCCAGCAGCTTGGGGGCCCCCGGGACAGGGGAAGCTTTCTTT. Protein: CASSLGAPGTGEAFF.

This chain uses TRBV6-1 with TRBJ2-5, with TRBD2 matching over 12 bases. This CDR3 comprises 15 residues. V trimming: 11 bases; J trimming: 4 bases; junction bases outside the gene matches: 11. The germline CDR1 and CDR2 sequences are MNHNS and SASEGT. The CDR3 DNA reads TGTGCCGGGGCGACTAGCGGGGGTCGGGCAGAGACCCAGTACTTC. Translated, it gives CAGATSGGRAETQYF.